This passage covers 21 T cell receptor beta chains from one sample sequenced in a study of cytomegalovirus exposure and HLA in healthy donors. Sequencing was performed with immunoSEQ multiplex PCR; in TCRdb, only in-frame clones are kept and a portion is missing. Of 60,000 or so clones in the sample, over 75% were seen once. What was sequenced was PBMCs. These receptors were taken from a woman in her 30s in good health and CMV-seronegative.

The J gene is TRBJ2-1, the V gene TRBV27; TRBD1 matches 7 bases. The V gene's germline CDR1 is MNHEY and CDR2 SMNVEV (reference sequence). The CDR3 length is 17 residues. V lost 2 bases, J lost 3 bases, and 10 bases stayed unmatched. The chain's CDR3 is CASSLEKGQYHYNEQFF. The CDR3 nucleotides are TGTGCCAGCAGTTTAGAAAAGGGACAGTACCACTACAATGAGCAGTTCTTC.

This clone has a handful of counts. J is TRBJ1-1 and V is TRBV15; D gene uncertain. The germline V gene encodes CDR1 LNHNV and CDR2 YYDKDF (reference sequence). The V end lost 0 bases, the J end lost 3 bases, and 11 bases lay between the germline ends. The CDR3 is made up of 15 amino acids. The CDR3 reads CATSRDRGLYTEAFF. The CDR3 region has the DNA TGTGCCACCAGCAGAGATCGTGGACTCTACACTGAAGCTTTCTTT.

This chain links TRBV19 with TRBJ2-7, with 10 bases lining up with TRBD2. The CDR3 is 16 amino acids. The V segment lost 5 bases and the J segment 2 bases; nucleotides outside the gene matches: 9. Germline V gene data show CDR1 as LNHDA and CDR2 as SQIVND (reference sequence). Written as DNA, the CDR3 is TGTGCCAGTAGTTCAAGACTAGCGGGCGCAACCTACGAGCAGTACTTC. Translated, it gives CASSSRLAGATYEQYF.

The rearrangement joins TRBV11-2 to TRBJ2-1; TRBD2 matches at 14 bases. This CDR3 has 18 amino acids. The junction had 11 bases not matched to a gene; V was cut back by 0 bases and J by 10 bases. Germline V gene lookup returns CDR1 SGHAT and CDR2 FQNNGV. The CDR3 DNA follows: TGTGCCAGCAGCTTAGATCAGGGGACTAGCGGGGGATTTGAGGAGCAGTTCTTC. This sequence encodes CASSLDQGTSGGFEEQFF. Complete variable domain (other parts from reference TRBV11-2 and TRBJ2-1): EAGVAQSPRYKIIEKRQSVAFWCNPISGHATLYWYQQILGQGPKLLIQFQNNGVVDDSQLPKDRFSAERLKGVDSTLKIQPAKLEDSAVYLCASSLDQGTSGGFEEQFFGPGTRLTVL.

In its sample, this clone was seen once. The gene calls are TRBV10-3 and TRBJ1-1; tentative D call: TRBD1 (6 bases). The CDR3 spans 14 residues. Trimming left V 4 bases short and J 1 base short, with 10 bases between. Germline V gene lookup returns CDR1 ENHRY and CDR2 SYGVKD. The DNA of the CDR3 is TGTGCCATCAGTGTGTTGGGACAGAACACTGAAGCTTTCTTT. This codes for CAISVLGQNTEAFF.

The chain links TRBV7-9 to TRBJ2-5; D possibly corresponds to TRBD1 (7 bases). The CDR3 sequence is 17 residues long. V lost 5 bases and J lost 3, with 22 bases in between. Germline CDR1 reads SEHNR; CDR2 reads FQNEAQ (reference sequence). In DNA form, the CDR3 reads TGTGCCAGCAGCCCCAGCCGGGACAGTGGCGGGAAAGAGACCCAGTACTTC. It specifies CASSPSRDSGGKETQYF.

The chain carries TRBV2 and TRBJ1-2, with D unresolved. This CDR3 has 13 residues. Germline V CDR1 and CDR2: SNHLY, FYNNEI. V was trimmed by 8 bases and J by 2 bases, leaving 12 bases between them. CDR3 residues: CASGWSQNYGYTF. DNA for the CDR3: TGTGCCAGCGGTTGGTCTCAGAACTATGGCTACACCTTC.

V gene TRBV28 combines with J gene TRBJ1-1; D is unresolved. V shed 6 bases and J shed 5 bases, with 13 bases lying between them. The CDR3 runs to 13 residues. Germline loops: CDR1 MDHEN, CDR2 SYDVKM. The CDR3 is CASRPGDSTEAFF. For the CDR3, the DNA is TGTGCCAGCAGGCCGGGAGATTCGACTGAAGCTTTCTTT.

This clone was observed once. The chain employs TRBV20-1 and TRBJ1-1; no reliable D call. Deletions cut 2 bases from V and 4 bases from J, with 5 bases between. Germline CDR1 reads DFQATT; CDR2 reads SNEGSKA (reference sequence). The CDR3 consists of 11 residues. The CDR3 sequence: CSARHTTEAFF. Written as DNA, the CDR3 is TGCAGTGCTAGACACACCACTGAAGCTTTCTTT.

This chain connects TRBV7-8 to TRBJ1-2; TRBD1 might be the D (5 bases). Germline values: CDR1 SGHVS, CDR2 FQNEAQ. Trimming removed 10 bases at V and 8 bases at J, with 11 bases between. The CDR3 has 10 residues. CDR3 sequence (DNA): TGTGCCACTACGAACAGGGGCTACACCTTC. Amino acids: CATTNRGYTF.

CDR3 sequence (DNA): TGTGCCAGCAGCGGAGCAGGACTAGCGGGAGATGAGCAGTTCTTC. Amino acids: CASSGAGLAGDEQFF. This chain joins TRBV5-5 and TRBJ2-1, with 13 bases identical to TRBD2. CDR3 length equals 15 residues. Germline values: CDR1 SGHKS, CDR2 YYEKEE (reference sequence). V dropped 4 bases and J dropped 8; count of bases not matched to a gene: 6.

The CDR3 sequence: CASSRQEDNEQFF. CDR3 DNA: TGTGCCAGCAGCCGCCAAGAGGACAATGAGCAGTTCTTC. V is TRBV7-8 and J is TRBJ2-1; D gene ambiguous. CDR1 and CDR2 from the germline V gene are SGHVS and FQNEAQ. This CDR3 is built from 13 residues. Trimming pared 5 bases from V and 5 bases from J, leaving 10 bases between.

The chain recombines TRBV28 with TRBJ2-7; 12 bases fit TRBD2. The ends lost 6 bases at V and 12 bases at J; junction bases unmatched: 3. Germline V CDR1 and CDR2: MDHEN, SYDVKM. The CDR3 is made up of 11 amino acids. DNA of the CDR3: TGTGCCAGCAGCACTAGCGGGAGGCCGTACTTC. Its protein product is CASSTSGRPYF.

The V and J genes are TRBV7-6 and TRBJ1-5, with D possibly being TRBD1 (6 bases). The CDR3 sequence is 14 residues long. The V end lost 2 bases, the J end lost 7 bases, and 12 bases lay between the germline ends. CDR1 and CDR2 from the germline V gene are SGHVS and FNYEAQ. CDR3 DNA: TGTGCCAGCAGCTTAAAAGGGGACACCCAGCCCCAGCATTTT. Translated: CASSLKGDTQPQHF.

The chain has TRBV29-1 and TRBJ2-3, with TRBD2 as a possible D gene (6 bases). The CDR3 length is 17 residues. Germline loops: CDR1 SQVTM, CDR2 ANQGSEA. Between the trimmed V and J ends, which lost 3 bases and 0 bases, there was a span of 19 bases. DNA of the CDR3: TGCAGCGTTGACCCCCGGCGGGGTCCTTCTAGCACAGATACGCAGTATTTT. Translated: CSVDPRRGPSSTDTQYF.

As DNA, the CDR3 is TGTGCCTGGAGTGTAGTTATGCTAGCGGGAGAGAATGAGCAGTTCTTC. It is translated as CAWSVVMLAGENEQFF. This chain joins TRBV30 and TRBJ2-1; 10 bases fit TRBD2. Germline lookup yields CDR1 GTSNPN and CDR2 SVGIG (reference sequence). The junction had 9 bases not matched to a gene; V was cut back by 0 bases and J by 7 bases. The CDR3 is 16 residues long.

This chain uses TRBV30 with TRBJ2-7; no definite D call. Looked up from germline, CDR1 is GTSNPN and CDR2 is SVGIG (reference sequence). Trimming pared 2 bases from V and 0 bases from J, leaving 14 bases between. The CDR3 has 15 amino acids. The CDR3 here is CAWSLWASTSYEQYF. The DNA of the CDR3 is TGTGCCTGGAGTTTGTGGGCTTCCACCTCCTACGAGCAGTACTTC.

The chain carries TRBV13 and TRBJ1-1; 7 bases align to TRBD1. CDR1 and CDR2 from the germline V gene are PRHDT and FYEKMQ (reference sequence). CDR3 length equals 17 residues. The V gene end was trimmed by 1 base and the J gene end by 3 bases; junction bases not matched to a gene: 11. The CDR3: CASSLEGTEGEDTEAFF. CDR3 DNA: TGTGCCAGCAGCTTAGAAGGGACAGAGGGAGAAGACACTGAAGCTTTCTTT.

The chain uses TRBV5-3 and TRBJ1-5; TRBD1 matches 10 bases. TRBV5-3 is an ORF for which the function is uncertain. V lost 1 base and J lost 2; bases outside the gene matches: 6. The CDR3 sequence is 17 residues long. CDR3 nucleotide sequence: TGTGCCAGAAGCTTGCCGGGACAGGGGAAGGGCAATCAGCCCCAGCATTTT. Encoded protein: CARSLPGQGKGNQPQHF.

The CDR3: CAWTLGEFHYGYTF. The CDR3 DNA follows: TGTGCCTGGACTCTGGGAGAGTTCCACTATGGCTACACCTTC. This sequence joins TRBV30 and TRBJ1-2; unclear D gene. V shed 4 bases and J shed 3 bases, with 15 bases lying between them. In germline, CDR1 is GTSNPN, CDR2 SVGIG (reference sequence). CDR3 length: 14 amino acids.

This rearrangement joins TRBV19 to TRBJ2-2; TRBD1 aligns across 11 bases. The CDR3 is made up of 18 amino acids. V gave up 4 bases and J gave up 6 bases; unmatched junction bases: 13. Germline V gene sequence: CDR1 LNHDA, CDR2 SQIVND (reference sequence). This chain's CDR3 is CASSNPGIGQGAAGELFF. For the CDR3, the DNA is TGTGCCAGTAGTAACCCCGGAATAGGACAGGGGGCAGCCGGGGAGCTGTTTTTT.